These 25 T cell receptor beta chains came from one sample sequenced in a study of CD8+CD57+ T cells in acquired aplastic anemia. The template used for profiling TCR beta VDJ and CDR3 was genomic DNA. TCRdb re-called the reads through MiXCR, storing one row per CDR3 protein. This sample yields about 110,000 distinct CDR3 sequences, of which around 50% are seen a single time; 25% to 35% belongs to the top ten. The sequencing sample was made of sorted CD4+, CD8+, or CD8+CD57+ T cells (not recorded which) from PBMCs. The receptors were gathered from a human donor in good health, serving as a control.

The rearrangement joins TRBV25-1 to TRBJ1-6, with D possibly being TRBD1 (5 bases). Deletions cut 7 bases from V and 4 bases from J, with 14 bases between. This CDR3 contains 15 residues. The germline V gene encodes CDR1 MGHDK and CDR2 SYGVNS. The CDR3 loop reads CASTARAGYNSPLHF. CDR3 sequence (DNA): TGTGCCAGCACGGCCAGGGCGGGGTATAATTCACCCCTCCACTTT.

This clonotype was seen repeatedly, ten times or more. This chain joins TRBV9 and TRBJ2-3; D possibly corresponds to TRBD1 (6 bases). Between the trimmed V and J ends, which lost 2 bases and 0 bases, there was a span of 13 bases. The germline gives CDR1 SGDLS, CDR2 YYNGEE. The CDR3 spans 16 residues. CDR3 residues: CASSVRWGLSTDTQYF. CDR3 DNA: TGTGCCAGCAGCGTCAGGTGGGGGCTGAGCACAGATACGCAGTATTTT.

This clonotype appeared a single time. This chain joins TRBV20-1 and TRBJ2-7; 12 bases align to TRBD2. With V trimmed by 3 bases and J by 2 bases, 5 bases remained unmatched. This CDR3 is 15 amino acids long. Germline V gene data show CDR1 as DFQATT and CDR2 as SNEGSKA (reference sequence). As DNA, the CDR3 is TGCAGTGCTAGCTCCCCTAGCGGGGGGGCCTACGAGCAGTACTTC. It translates to CSASSPSGGAYEQYF.

The chain joins TRBV30 to TRBJ1-5; 8 positions match TRBD1. The CDR3 loop spans 16 amino acids. J gave up 0 bases and V 3 bases, and 7 bases lay outside the gene matches. The V gene's germline CDR1 is GTSNPN and CDR2 SVGIG (reference sequence). This CDR3 is CAWRGQGVISNQPQHF. CDR3 DNA sequence: TGTGCCTGGAGAGGACAGGGAGTTATTAGCAATCAGCCCCAGCATTTT.

On this clonotype itself: Relative to the germline gene, one junction end is altered; a read error may explain this. V and J are TRBV2 and TRBJ1-1; 8 bases align to TRBD1. This CDR3 region has 13 residues. Germline V lookup: CDR1 SNHLY, CDR2 FYNNEI. In DNA, the CDR3 is TGTGCCAGCAGTGAAGCTGACAGGGGCCCTCGCCCTTTT. Translated, it gives CASSEADRGPRPF.

The chain recombines TRBV5-1 with TRBJ1-1; 8 nucleotides agree with TRBD1. Germline V gene sequence: CDR1 SGHRS, CDR2 YFSETQ. V lost 1 base, J lost 3 bases, and 2 bases stayed unmatched. The CDR3 consists of 14 residues. The CDR3 DNA is TGCGCCAGCAGCTTGCACAGGGGGGACACTGAAGCTTTCTTT. This gives the protein CASSLHRGDTEAFF.

The chain recombines TRBV7-2 with TRBJ2-5; D could derive from TRBD1 or TRBD2 (5 bases each). Germline V gives CDR1 SGHTA, CDR2 FQGNSA. Trimming stripped 0 bases from V and 2 bases from J, with 13 bases between. This CDR3 contains 16 residues. The CDR3 is CASSLAAIGGQETQYF. The DNA for the CDR3 is TGTGCCAGCAGCTTAGCAGCAATTGGGGGTCAAGAGACCCAGTACTTC. Full variable domain (outside the CDR3, taken from reference TRBV7-2 and TRBJ2-5): GAGVSQSPSNKVTEKGKDVELRCDPISGHTALYWYRQSLGQGLEFLIYFQGNSAPDKSGLPSDRFSAERTGGSVSTLTIQRTQQEDSAVYLCASSLAAIGGQETQYFGPGTRLLVL.

This clonotype has a count of ten or more. This chain joins TRBV7-6 and TRBJ1-5; the D is unclear. The CDR3 extends over 14 amino acids. The V end lost 1 base, the J end lost 1 base, and 5 bases lay between the germline ends. CDR1 SGHVS and CDR2 FNYEAQ come from the germline V gene. CDR3 coding DNA: TGTGCCAGCAGCTTAGACATGAGCAATCAGCCCCAGCATTTT. Its translation: CASSLDMSNQPQHF.

The chain uses TRBV20-1 and TRBJ1-1; the D is unclear. Germline lookup yields CDR1 DFQATT and CDR2 SNEGSKA (reference sequence). The CDR3 is 12 residues long. Trimming took off 3 bases at V and 10 bases at J, with 15 bases between the two ends. CDR3 coding DNA: TGCAGTGCTAGCTCCACGTCAGTAGGAGCTTTCTTT. It codes for CSASSTSVGAFF.

The chain links TRBV10-2 to TRBJ1-1, with 8 bases fitting TRBD1. This CDR3 region has 15 residues. The J segment lost 3 bases and the V segment lost 7 bases, leaving 10 bases of the junction unmatched. Per the germline V gene, CDR1 is WSHSY and CDR2 is SAAADI. CDR3 in DNA: TGCGCCAGCAACGCTCGGACAGGGAAGGACACTGAAGCTTTCTTT. This codes for CASNARTGKDTEAFF.

The table lists this clonotype with many counts. The chain employs TRBV20-1 and TRBJ1-1; D is uncertain. The CDR3 consists of 11 residues. V shed 4 bases and J shed 8 bases, with 11 bases lying between them. From germline, CDR1 is DFQATT and CDR2 SNEGSKA (reference sequence). CDR3 sequence reads: CSAKIGPEAFF. The CDR3 DNA reads as TGCAGTGCTAAAATTGGGCCCGAAGCTTTCTTT.

V gene TRBV7-3 combines with J gene TRBJ2-2, with D uncertain. Germline CDR1 reads SGHTA; CDR2 reads FQGTGA. The CDR3 extends over 15 amino acids. V lost 3 bases and J lost 0, with 8 bases in between. The DNA of the CDR3 is TGTGCCAGCAGCTTTGGGCAGGCGAACACCGGGGAGCTGTTTTTT. It is translated as CASSFGQANTGELFF.

The rearrangement links TRBV2 to TRBJ2-7, with D possibly being TRBD1 (5 bases). Deletions cut 5 bases from V and 4 bases from J, with 15 bases between. The CDR3 runs 14 residues. Germline CDR1 SNHLY, CDR2 FYNNEI. In DNA, the CDR3 is TGTGCCAGCAGTCCAGGCAGGGTAGGGTACGAGCAGTACTTC. The encoded protein is CASSPGRVGYEQYF.

This clonotype was seen a single time. The chain couples TRBV7-2 to TRBJ1-2; D not resolved. Germline V gene sequence: CDR1 SGHTA, CDR2 FQGNSA. CDR3 length: 12 residues. Trimming removed 4 bases at V and 7 bases at J, with 10 bases between. As DNA, the CDR3 is TGTGCCAGCAGCTCGCGGGATGGTGGCTACACCTTC. This encodes CASSSRDGGYTF.

This chain uses TRBV11-2 with TRBJ1-5, with D perhaps TRBD1 (6 bases). Deletions cut 4 bases from V and 0 bases from J, with 13 bases between. Germline CDR1 reads SGHAT; CDR2 reads FQNNGV. The CDR3 contains 16 residues. The CDR3 spells CASSSTGRYSNQPQHF. For the CDR3, the DNA is TGTGCCAGCAGCTCGACAGGAAGATATAGCAATCAGCCCCAGCATTTT. Combining the CDR3 with reference TRBV11-2 and TRBJ1-5 gives the whole variable domain EAGVAQSPRYKIIEKRQSVAFWCNPISGHATLYWYQQILGQGPKLLIQFQNNGVVDDSQLPKDRFSAERLKGVDSTLKIQPAKLEDSAVYLCASSSTGRYSNQPQHFGDGTRLSIL.

This clonotype was recorded at least ten times. The chain combines TRBV7-2 with TRBJ1-1; D is undetermined. The CDR3 extends over 12 amino acids. The germline gives CDR1 SGHTA, CDR2 FQGNSA. V lost 1 base and J 7 bases, leaving 7 bases between the germline ends. DNA of the CDR3: TGTGCCAGCAGCTTAGGTGGCAGTGAAGCTTTCTTT. Its protein product is CASSLGGSEAFF. Drawing the rest from reference TRBV7-2 and TRBJ1-1, the complete variable domain is GAGVSQSPSNKVTEKGKDVELRCDPISGHTALYWYRQSLGQGLEFLIYFQGNSAPDKSGLPSDRFSAERTGGSVSTLTIQRTQQEDSAVYLCASSLGGSEAFFGQGTRLTVV.

This clonotype was recorded at least ten times. This rearrangement joins TRBV12-3 or TRBV12-4 to TRBJ1-2; possibly TRBD1 for D (6 bases). This CDR3 has 11 residues. V was trimmed by 10 bases and J by 4 bases, leaving 10 bases between them. The CDR3 nucleotides read TGTGCCACGACAGGTCTCTATGGCTACACCTTC. It translates to CATTGLYGYTF.

Remarks on this clonotype: Compared with germline, one end of the junction differs, possibly owing to a read error. The V call is TRBV2, the J call TRBJ1-2; 9 bases agree with TRBD1. The CDR3 has 13 residues. The germline V gene has CDR1 SNHLY and CDR2 FYNNEI. This CDR3 reads CAISEGDRVGYTF. The CDR3 nucleotides are TGTGCCATCAGTGAGGGGGACAGGGTTGGCTACACCTTC. Full variable domain (rest looked up from reference TRBV2 and TRBJ1-2): EPEVTQTPSHQVTQMGQEVILRCVPISNHLYFYWYRQILGQKVEFLVSFYNNEISEKSEIFDDQFSVERPDGSNFTLKIRSTKLEDSAMYFCAISEGDRVGYTFGSGTRLTVV.

The chain couples TRBV2 to TRBJ2-3; 11 bases are shared with TRBD1. V lost 4 bases to trimming and J lost 4 bases; unmatched junction nucleotides: 7. The V gene's germline CDR1 is SNHLY and CDR2 FYNNEI. This CDR3 contains 16 residues. CDR3 region: CASSADGQGAADTQYF. The CDR3 DNA sequence: TGTGCCAGCAGTGCGGACGGACAGGGGGCTGCAGATACGCAGTATTTT.

This chain joins TRBV2 and TRBJ1-1; D possibly corresponds to TRBD1 (5 bases). Germline CDR1 SNHLY, CDR2 FYNNEI. The CDR3 consists of 10 residues. The germline V and J ends were trimmed by 7 bases and 10 bases, with 10 bases remaining between them. CDR3 coding DNA: TGTGCCAGCATGGGGCGCCGAGCTTTCTTT. Its translation: CASMGRRAFF.

This clonotype was observed a handful of times. The genes are TRBV29-1 and TRBJ1-5; D uncertain. This CDR3 spans 12 amino acids. CDR1 is SQVTM and CDR2 is ANQGSEA in the germline V gene. Between the trimmed V and J ends, which lost 4 bases and 3 bases, there was a span of 7 bases. CDR3 in amino acids: CSVGGDNQPQHF. The CDR3 coding sequence is TGCAGCGTTGGGGGAGACAATCAGCCCCAGCATTTT.

This clonotype has at least ten counts. This chain connects TRBV12-5 to TRBJ2-7; no clear D. Trimming took 0 bases from V and 7 from J, leaving 10 bases between them. In germline, CDR1 is LGHNT, CDR2 FRNRAP. CDR3 length: 13 amino acids. The CDR3 reads CASGLVPSVEQYF. The CDR3 DNA reads TGTGCTAGTGGTTTGGTACCTAGTGTGGAGCAGTACTTC.

This clonotype occurred a few times. The V and J genes are TRBV19 and TRBJ2-7; 9 nucleotides agree with TRBD1. Trimming removed 4 bases from V and 3 bases from J; junction bases left unmatched: 4. Germline V gene lookup returns CDR1 LNHDA and CDR2 SQIVND (reference sequence). The CDR3 is made up of 14 amino acids. The CDR3 reads CASSKGQGVYEQYF. Written as DNA, the CDR3 is TGTGCCAGTAGTAAGGGACAGGGTGTCTACGAGCAGTACTTC.

There are many counts of this clonotype. The CDR3 loop reads CSARAYPGAWETQYF. CDR3 DNA: TGCAGTGCTAGAGCCTATCCGGGGGCTTGGGAGACCCAGTACTTC. The chain recombines TRBV20-1 with TRBJ2-5; TRBD1 or TRBD2 may be the D gene (6 bases each). CDR3 length: 15 residues. CDR1 and CDR2 from the germline V gene are DFQATT and SNEGSKA (reference sequence). V lost 1 base to trimming and J lost 5 bases, with 17 bases between them.

The gene calls are TRBV4-3 and TRBJ1-3, with D possibly being TRBD1 (6 bases). The CDR3 sequence is 12 residues long. Germline CDR1 LGHNA, CDR2 YSLEER. The ends were cut back, 3 bases at V and 8 bases at J, with 8 bases in the middle. For the CDR3, the DNA is TGCGCCAGCAGCCAGTCAGGGGACACCATATATTTT. Its protein is CASSQSGDTIYF.